A single sample is the source of the 9 T cell receptor beta chains below, sequenced in a study of cytomegalovirus exposure and HLA in healthy donors. In the PCR, 60 Vbeta and 13 Jbeta primers were used. Produced via immunoSEQ multiplex PCR; TCRdb's table is partial and in-frame only. The repertoire consists of about 160,000 clones, with approximately 78% occurring once and the leading ten covering 8% to 10%. The sample consisted of PBMCs. The receptors were sampled from a male donor in good health and CMV-seropositive.

The chain links TRBV5-1 to TRBJ1-4; D gene ambiguous. Germline V lookup: CDR1 SGHRS, CDR2 YFSETQ. This CDR3 contains 13 residues. Trimming cost V 4 bases and J 5 bases, with 9 bases left between them. CDR3 bases: TGCGCCAGCAGCCCCAGGCCCAATGAAAAACTGTTTTTT. As protein: CASSPRPNEKLFF.

The V call is TRBV6-6, the J call TRBJ2-7; 7 nucleotides match TRBD2. With 6 bases clipped from V and 5 bases from J, the junction kept 4 bases outside the gene matches. Germline CDR1 is MNHNY and CDR2 is SVGAGI (reference sequence). There are 12 residues in the CDR3. CDR3 DNA sequence: TGTGCCAGCAGCCCCAGCGGGAACGAGCAGTACTTC. As protein: CASSPSGNEQYF.

This clone was observed once. The V gene is TRBV6-5, the J gene TRBJ2-7; D is perhaps TRBD2 (6 bases). V lost 5 bases to trimming and J lost 9 bases, with 23 bases between them. The CDR3 totals 15 residues. Germline V gene lookup returns CDR1 MNHEY and CDR2 SVGAGI. The CDR3 region is CASSILVGGDRRQYF. For the CDR3, the DNA is TGTGCCAGCAGTATCCTCGTGGGGGGAGACCGCCGGCAGTACTTC.

This chain uses TRBV10-3 with TRBJ2-7; 9 bases are shared with TRBD1. V lost 4 bases to trimming and J lost 5 bases; unmatched junction nucleotides: 6. The CDR3 runs to 14 residues. Germline V gene data show CDR1 as ENHRY and CDR2 as SYGVKD. CDR3 loop: CAISAQGAGNEQYF. CDR3 in DNA: TGTGCCATCAGTGCACAGGGGGCTGGGAACGAGCAGTACTTC.

The genes are TRBV5-4 and TRBJ1-2; D unclear. This CDR3 is 14 amino acids long. CDR1 and CDR2 from the germline V gene are SGHNT and YYREEE (reference sequence). Trimming removed 4 bases from V and 1 base from J, with 11 bases in between. CDR3 protein: CASSDPTGNYGYTF. CDR3 DNA: TGTGCCAGCAGCGACCCCACGGGTAACTATGGCTACACCTTC. Full variable domain (outside the CDR3, taken from reference TRBV5-4 and TRBJ1-2): ETGVTQSPTHLIKTRGQQVTLRCSSQSGHNTVSWYQQALGQGPQFIFQYYREEENGRGNFPPRFSGLQFPNYSSELNVNALELDDSALYLCASSDPTGNYGYTFGSGTRLTVV.

The chain links TRBV18 to TRBJ1-2, with 7 bases aligning to TRBD1. CDR3 length: 15 residues. From germline, CDR1 is KGHSH and CDR2 LQKENI. The J segment lost 3 bases and the V segment lost 5 bases, leaving 9 bases of the junction unmatched. The DNA of the CDR3 is TGTGCCAGCTCATACCCGACAGGGATCGACTATGGCTACACCTTC. Its translation is CASSYPTGIDYGYTF.

To note about this clone: The junction does not match germline at one end; this may be a read error. This chain connects TRBV5-4 to TRBJ2-3; no firm D call. The CDR3 extends over 15 amino acids. Germline lookup yields CDR1 SGHNT and CDR2 YYREEE (reference sequence). CDR3 protein: CASSQDRGGADTQYF. The CDR3 bases are TGCGCCAGCAGCCAAGACCGAGGTGGCGCAGATACGCAGTATTTT.

This clone was detected once. The rearrangement joins TRBV6-5 to TRBJ1-2; possibly TRBD1 for D (6 bases). Germline V gene data show CDR1 as MNHEY and CDR2 as SVGAGI. V lost 2 bases to trimming and J lost 4 bases, with 11 bases between them. The CDR3 runs to 14 residues. The CDR3 sequence is CASSYHTGSYGYTF. The DNA for the CDR3 is TGTGCCAGCAGTTACCATACAGGGAGCTATGGCTACACCTTC.

The V gene is TRBV7-9, the J gene TRBJ1-3, with D perhaps matching TRBD1 (5 bases). CDR1 and CDR2 from the germline V gene are SEHNR and FQNEAQ (reference sequence). The CDR3 runs 15 residues. V lost 1 base to trimming and J lost 2 bases, with 9 bases between them. The CDR3 here is CASSLGGGAGNTIYF. In nucleotides, the CDR3 is TGTGCCAGCAGCTTAGGTGGAGGGGCTGGAAACACCATATATTTT.